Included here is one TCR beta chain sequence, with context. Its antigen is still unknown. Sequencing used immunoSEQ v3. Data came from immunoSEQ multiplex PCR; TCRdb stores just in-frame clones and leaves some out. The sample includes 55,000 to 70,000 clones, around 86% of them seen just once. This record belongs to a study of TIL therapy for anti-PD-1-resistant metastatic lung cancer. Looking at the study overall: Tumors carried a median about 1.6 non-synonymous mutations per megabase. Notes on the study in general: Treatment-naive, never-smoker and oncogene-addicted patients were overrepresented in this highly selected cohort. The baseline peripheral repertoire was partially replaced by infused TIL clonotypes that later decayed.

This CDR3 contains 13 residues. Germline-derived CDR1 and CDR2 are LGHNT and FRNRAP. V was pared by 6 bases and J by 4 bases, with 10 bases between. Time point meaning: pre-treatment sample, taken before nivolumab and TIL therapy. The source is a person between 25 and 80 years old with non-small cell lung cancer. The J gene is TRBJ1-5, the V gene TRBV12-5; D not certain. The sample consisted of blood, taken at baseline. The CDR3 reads CASGGTENQPQHF. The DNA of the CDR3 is TGTGCTAGTGGGGGTACAGAGAATCAGCCCCAGCATTTT. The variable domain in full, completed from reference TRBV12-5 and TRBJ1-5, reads DARVTQTPRHKVTEMGQEVTMRCQPILGHNTVFWYRQTMMQGLELLAYFRNRAPLDDSGMPKDRFSAEMPDATLATLKIQPSEPRDSAVYFCASGGTENQPQHFGDGTRLSIL.